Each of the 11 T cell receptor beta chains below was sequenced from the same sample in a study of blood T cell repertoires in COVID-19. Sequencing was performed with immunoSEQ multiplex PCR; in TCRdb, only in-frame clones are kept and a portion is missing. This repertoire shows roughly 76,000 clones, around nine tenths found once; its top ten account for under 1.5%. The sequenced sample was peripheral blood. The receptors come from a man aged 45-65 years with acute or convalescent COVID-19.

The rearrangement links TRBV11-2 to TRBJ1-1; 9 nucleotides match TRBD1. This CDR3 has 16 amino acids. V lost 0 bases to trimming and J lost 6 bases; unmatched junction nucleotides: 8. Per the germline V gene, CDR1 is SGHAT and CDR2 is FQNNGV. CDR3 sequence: CASSLDAGTGRAEAFF. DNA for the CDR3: TGTGCCAGCAGCTTAGATGCGGGGACAGGGAGGGCTGAAGCTTTCTTT.

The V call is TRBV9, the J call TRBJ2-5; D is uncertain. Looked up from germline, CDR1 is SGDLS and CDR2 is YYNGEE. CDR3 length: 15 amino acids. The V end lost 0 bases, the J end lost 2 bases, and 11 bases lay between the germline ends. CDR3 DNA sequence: TGTGCCAGCAGCGTAGCTGAGGCTTCACAAGAGACCCAGTACTTC. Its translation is CASSVAEASQETQYF.

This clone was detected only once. The CDR3 nucleotides read TGTGCCAGCAGCTTGCCCGGGACTAGCGGGAGCGATGAGCAGTTCTTC. Amino acid sequence: CASSLPGTSGSDEQFF. The chain combines TRBV5-4 with TRBJ2-1, with 14 bases lining up with TRBD2. The junction had 5 bases not matched to a gene; V was cut back by 1 base and J by 8 bases. This CDR3 is built from 16 residues. Per the germline V gene, CDR1 is SGHNT and CDR2 is YYREEE (reference sequence).

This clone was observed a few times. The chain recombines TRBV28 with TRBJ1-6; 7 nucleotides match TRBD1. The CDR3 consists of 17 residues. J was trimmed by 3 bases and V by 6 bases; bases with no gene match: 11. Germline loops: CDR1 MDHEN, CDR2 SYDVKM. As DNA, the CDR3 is TGTGCCAGCAGCCTTACTTTGACAGGGATCTATAATTCACCCCTCCACTTT. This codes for CASSLTLTGIYNSPLHF.

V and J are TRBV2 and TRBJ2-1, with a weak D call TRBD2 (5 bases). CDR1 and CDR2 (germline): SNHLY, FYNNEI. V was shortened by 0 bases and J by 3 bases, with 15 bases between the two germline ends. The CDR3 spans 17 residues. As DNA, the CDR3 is TGTGCCAGCAGTGAAGCGCTTCTGAGAGAGGGCTACAATGAGCAGTTCTTC. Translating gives CASSEALLREGYNEQFF. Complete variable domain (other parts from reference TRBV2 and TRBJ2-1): EPEVTQTPSHQVTQMGQEVILRCVPISNHLYFYWYRQILGQKVEFLVSFYNNEISEKSEIFDDQFSVERPDGSNFTLKIRSTKLEDSAMYFCASSEALLREGYNEQFFGPGTRLTVL.

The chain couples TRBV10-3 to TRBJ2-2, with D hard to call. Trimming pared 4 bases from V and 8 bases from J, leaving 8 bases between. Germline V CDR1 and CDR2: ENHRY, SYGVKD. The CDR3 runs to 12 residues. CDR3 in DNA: TGTGCCATCAGTGGAACGGGTGGGGAGCTGTTTTTT. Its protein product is CAISGTGGELFF.

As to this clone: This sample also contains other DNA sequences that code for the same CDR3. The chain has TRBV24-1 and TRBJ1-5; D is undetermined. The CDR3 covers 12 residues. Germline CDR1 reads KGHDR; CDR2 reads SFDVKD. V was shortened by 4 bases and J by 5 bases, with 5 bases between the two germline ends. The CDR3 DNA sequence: TGTGCCACCAGTGACCCAGATCAGCCCCAGCATTTT. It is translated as CATSDPDQPQHF.

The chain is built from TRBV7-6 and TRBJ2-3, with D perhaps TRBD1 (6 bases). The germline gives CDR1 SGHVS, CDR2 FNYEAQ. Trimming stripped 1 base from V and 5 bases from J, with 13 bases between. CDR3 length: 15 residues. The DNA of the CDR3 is TGTGCCAGCAGCTTAGGCGCAAGGGGGTTAGATACGCAGTATTTT. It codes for CASSLGARGLDTQYF.

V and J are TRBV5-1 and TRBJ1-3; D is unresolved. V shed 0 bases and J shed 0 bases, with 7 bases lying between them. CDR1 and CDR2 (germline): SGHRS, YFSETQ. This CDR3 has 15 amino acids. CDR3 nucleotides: TGCGCCAGCAGCTTGGGCGACTACTCTGGAAACACCATATATTTT. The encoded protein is CASSLGDYSGNTIYF.

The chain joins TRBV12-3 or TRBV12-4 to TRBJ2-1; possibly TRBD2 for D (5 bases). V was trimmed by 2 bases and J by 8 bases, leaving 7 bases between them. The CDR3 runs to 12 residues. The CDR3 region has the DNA TGTGCCAGCAGTTTACGGGAACATGAGCAGTTCTTC. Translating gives CASSLREHEQFF.

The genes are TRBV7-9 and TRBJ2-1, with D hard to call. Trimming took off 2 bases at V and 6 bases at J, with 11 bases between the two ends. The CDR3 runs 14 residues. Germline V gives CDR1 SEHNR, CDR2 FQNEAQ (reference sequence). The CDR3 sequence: CASSLTSSGNEQFF. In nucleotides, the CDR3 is TGTGCCAGCAGCTTAACCTCTTCGGGCAATGAGCAGTTCTTC.